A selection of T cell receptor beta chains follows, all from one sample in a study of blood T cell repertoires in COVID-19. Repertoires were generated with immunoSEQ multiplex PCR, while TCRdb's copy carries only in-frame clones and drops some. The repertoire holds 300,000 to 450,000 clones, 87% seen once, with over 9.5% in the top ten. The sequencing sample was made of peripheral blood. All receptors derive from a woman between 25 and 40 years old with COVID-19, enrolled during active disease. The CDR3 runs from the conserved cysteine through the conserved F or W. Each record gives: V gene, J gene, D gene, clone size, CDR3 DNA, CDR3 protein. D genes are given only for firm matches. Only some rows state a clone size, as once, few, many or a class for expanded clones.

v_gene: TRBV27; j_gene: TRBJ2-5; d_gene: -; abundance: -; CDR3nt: TGTGCCAGCAGTTTAATCCAGGGGGAGACCCAGTACTTC; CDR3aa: CASSLIQGETQYF
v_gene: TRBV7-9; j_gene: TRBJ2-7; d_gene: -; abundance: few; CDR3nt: TGTGCCAGCAGCTTACAGGGGAACGAGCAGTACTTC; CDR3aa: CASSLQGNEQYF
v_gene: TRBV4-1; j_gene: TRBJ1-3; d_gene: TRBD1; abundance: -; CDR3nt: TGCGCCAGCAGCCAACCTCTTACCGGGACAGCCTCTGGAAACACCATATATTTT; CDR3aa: CASSQPLTGTASGNTIYF
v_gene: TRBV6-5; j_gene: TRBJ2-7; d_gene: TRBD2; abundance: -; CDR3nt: TGTGCCAGCACCCCGGGGAGGGGAGAATCCTACGAGCAGTACTTC; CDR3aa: CASTPGRGESYEQYF
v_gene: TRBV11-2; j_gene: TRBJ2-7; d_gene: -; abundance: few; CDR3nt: TGTGCCAGCAGCTCCGAAACATCCGAGCAGTACTTC; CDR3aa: CASSSETSEQYF
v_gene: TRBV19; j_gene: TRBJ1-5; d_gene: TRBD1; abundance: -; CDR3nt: TGTGCCAGTAGTATGCCTGGACAGGGGGCGCAGCCCCAGCATTTT; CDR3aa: CASSMPGQGAQPQHF
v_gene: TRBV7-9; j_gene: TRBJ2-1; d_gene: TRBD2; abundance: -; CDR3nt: TGTGCCAGCAGCGGAGGACAAGCGGGAGGGAGGTACAATGAGCAGTTCTTC; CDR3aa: CASSGGQAGGRYNEQFF
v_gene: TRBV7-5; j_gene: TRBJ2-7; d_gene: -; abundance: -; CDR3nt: TGTGCCAGAAGCTACCCACGGGACAGGGGCTACGAGCAGTACTTC; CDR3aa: CARSYPRDRGYEQYF
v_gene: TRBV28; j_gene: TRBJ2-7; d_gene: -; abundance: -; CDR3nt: TGTGCCAGCAGCTTCGCGACAGGCTCCTACGAGCAGTACTTC; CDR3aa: CASSFATGSYEQYF
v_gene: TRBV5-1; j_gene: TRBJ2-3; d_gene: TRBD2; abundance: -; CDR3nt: TGCGCCAGCAGCTTGGCGGCTAGCGGGTTAACTAGCACAGATACGCAGTATTTT; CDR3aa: CASSLAASGLTSTDTQYF
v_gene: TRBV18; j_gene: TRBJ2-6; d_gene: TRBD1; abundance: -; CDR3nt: TGTGCCAGCTCACCACTGGACAGGGTATTACCTGGGGCCAACGTCCTGACTTTC; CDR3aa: CASSPLDRVLPGANVLTF
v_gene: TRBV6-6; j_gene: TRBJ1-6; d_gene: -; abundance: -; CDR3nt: TGTGCCAGCAGTTACTCTGCGAGGGAGGCCCCACCCCTCCACTTT; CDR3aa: CASSYSAREAPPLHF
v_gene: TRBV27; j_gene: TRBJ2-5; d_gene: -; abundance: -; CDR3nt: TGTGCCAGCAGTCCGGACCCCAGGGTCTACCAAGAGACCCAGTACTTC; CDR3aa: CASSPDPRVYQETQYF
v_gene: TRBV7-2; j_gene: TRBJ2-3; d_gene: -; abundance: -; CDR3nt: TGTGCCAGCAGCCCGGGTAGCGGCTATACCACAGATACGCAGTATTTT; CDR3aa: CASSPGSGYTTDTQYF
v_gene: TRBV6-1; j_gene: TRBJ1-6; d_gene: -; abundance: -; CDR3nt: TGTGCCAGCAGTGAATCCACACCCCTCCACTTT; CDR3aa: CASSESTPLHF
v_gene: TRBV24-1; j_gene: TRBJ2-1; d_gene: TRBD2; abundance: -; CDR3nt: TGTGCCAGTCAGCGGGAAGTGCACAATGAGCAGTTCTTC; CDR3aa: CASQREVHNEQFF
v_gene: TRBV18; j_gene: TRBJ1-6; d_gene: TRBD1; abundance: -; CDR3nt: TGTGCCAGCTCAGCTTTAAGTCCCCAGCAGGGGGGTAATTCACCCCTCCACTTT; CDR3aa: CASSALSPQQGGNSPLHF
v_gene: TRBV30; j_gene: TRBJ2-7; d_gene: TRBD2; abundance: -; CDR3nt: TGTGCCTGGACTCCGGGACTAGCGATCGGCTACGAGCAGTACTTC; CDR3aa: CAWTPGLAIGYEQYF
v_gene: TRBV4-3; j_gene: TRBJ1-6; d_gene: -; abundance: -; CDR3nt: TGCGCCAGCAGCCAAGATCAGGACTACAGCTATAATTCACCCCTCCACTTT; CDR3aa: CASSQDQDYSYNSPLHF
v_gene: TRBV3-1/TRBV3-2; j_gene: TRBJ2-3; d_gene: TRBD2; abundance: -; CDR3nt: TGTGCCAGCAGCCAACCTCCTAGCGGGAGGCCAGATACGCAGTATTTT; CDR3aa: CASSQPPSGRPDTQYF
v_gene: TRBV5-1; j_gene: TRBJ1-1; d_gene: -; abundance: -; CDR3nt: TGCGCCAGCACCCGGGGGGACTGGAACACTGAAGCTTTCTTT; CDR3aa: CASTRGDWNTEAFF
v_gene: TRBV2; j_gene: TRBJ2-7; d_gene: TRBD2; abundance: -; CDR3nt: TGTGCCAGCAGGGCCGGGACTAGCGCATCCTACGAGCAGTACTTC; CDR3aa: CASRAGTSASYEQYF
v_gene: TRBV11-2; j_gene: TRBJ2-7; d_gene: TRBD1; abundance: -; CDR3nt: TGTGCCAGCAGCCTTGGGACAGAATACGAGCAGTACTTC; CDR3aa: CASSLGTEYEQYF
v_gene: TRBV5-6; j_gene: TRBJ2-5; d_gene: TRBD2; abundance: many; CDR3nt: TGTGCCAGCAGCTTGGTCCCTAGCGGGAGGATCCAAGAGACCCAGTACTTC; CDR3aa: CASSLVPSGRIQETQYF
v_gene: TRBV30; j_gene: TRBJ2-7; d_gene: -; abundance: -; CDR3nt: TGTGCCTGGAGTTTAGGGGATCGGCAGTACTTC; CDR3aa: CAWSLGDRQYF
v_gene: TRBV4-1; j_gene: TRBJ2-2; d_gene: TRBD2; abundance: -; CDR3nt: TGCGCCAGCAGCCATGGACTAGCGGGAGGGGGCGGGGAGCTGTTTTTT; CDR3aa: CASSHGLAGGGGELFF
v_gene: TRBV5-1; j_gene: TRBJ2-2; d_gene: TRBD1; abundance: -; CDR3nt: TGCGCCAGCAGACAGACAGGGGGCACCGGGGAGCTGTTTTTT; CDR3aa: CASRQTGGTGELFF
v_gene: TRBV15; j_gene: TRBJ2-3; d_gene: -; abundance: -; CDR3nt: TGTGCCACCAGCAGAGCAGCTGGGACAAAGTATACGCAGTATTTT; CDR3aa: CATSRAAGTKYTQYF
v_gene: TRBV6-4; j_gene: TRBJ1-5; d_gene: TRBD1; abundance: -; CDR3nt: TGTGCCAGCAGTGAACAGGGGGGACATCAGCCCCAGCATTTT; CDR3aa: CASSEQGGHQPQHF
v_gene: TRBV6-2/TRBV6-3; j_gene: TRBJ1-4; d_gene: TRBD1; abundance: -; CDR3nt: TGTGCCAGCAGCCCCCACAGGGGTGAAAAACTGTTTTTT; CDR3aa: CASSPHRGEKLFF
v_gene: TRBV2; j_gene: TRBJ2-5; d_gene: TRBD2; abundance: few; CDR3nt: TGTGCCGGAAGACTGGGGACTACTGAAGAGACCCAGTACTTC; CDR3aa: CAGRLGTTEETQYF
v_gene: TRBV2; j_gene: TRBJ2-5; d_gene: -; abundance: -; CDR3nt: TGTGCCAGCAGAGGAAATGCGGGGGAGACCCAGTACTTC; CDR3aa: CASRGNAGETQYF
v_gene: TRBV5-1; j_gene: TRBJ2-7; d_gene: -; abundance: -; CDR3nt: TGCGCCAGCAGCTTGGCGGGAGTCGCGGGTGACTACGAGCAGTACTTC; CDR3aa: CASSLAGVAGDYEQYF
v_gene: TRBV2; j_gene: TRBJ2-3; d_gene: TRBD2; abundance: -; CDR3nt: TGTGCCAGCAGTGAACGTCGGCTAGCGGGAGGGCCTACAGATACGCAGTATTTT; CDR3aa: CASSERRLAGGPTDTQYF
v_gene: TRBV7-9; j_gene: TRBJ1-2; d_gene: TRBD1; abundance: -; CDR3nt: TGTGCCAGCAGCCCGTGGGACAGGGGGGCGTCCTCCTATGGCTACACCTTC; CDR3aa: CASSPWDRGASSYGYTF
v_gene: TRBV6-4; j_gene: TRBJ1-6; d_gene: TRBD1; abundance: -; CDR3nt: TGTGCCAGCAGTGAGGGGGACAGCTCGCCCCTCCACTTT; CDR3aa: CASSEGDSSPLHF
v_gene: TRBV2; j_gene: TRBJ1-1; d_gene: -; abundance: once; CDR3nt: TGTGCCAGTCCCACATCAGGAAGGATGAACACTGAAGCTTTCTTT; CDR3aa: CASPTSGRMNTEAFF
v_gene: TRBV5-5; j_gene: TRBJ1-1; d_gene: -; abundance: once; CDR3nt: TGTGCCAGCAGCTTGCGGCAGGGGTATACTGAAGCTTTCTTT; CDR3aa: CASSLRQGYTEAFF
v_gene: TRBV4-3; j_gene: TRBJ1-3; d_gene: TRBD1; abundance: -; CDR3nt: TGCGCCAGCAGCCGAGGGACAGGGGATGAAAACACCATATATTTT; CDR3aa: CASSRGTGDENTIYF
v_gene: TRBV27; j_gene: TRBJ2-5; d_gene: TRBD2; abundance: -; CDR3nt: TGTGCCAGCGCGGGAAGCGGGAGGGCCAGGGAGACCCAGTACTTC; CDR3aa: CASAGSGRARETQYF
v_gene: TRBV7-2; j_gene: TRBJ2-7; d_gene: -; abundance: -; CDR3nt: TGTGCCAGCAGAAGACAGGGCGGGATCTACGAGCAGTACTTC; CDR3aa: CASRRQGGIYEQYF
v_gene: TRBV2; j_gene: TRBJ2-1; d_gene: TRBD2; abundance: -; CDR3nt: TGTGCCAGCAGTGAGACTAGCGGGAGGGCCGTGGTATACAATGAGCAGTTCTTC; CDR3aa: CASSETSGRAVVYNEQFF
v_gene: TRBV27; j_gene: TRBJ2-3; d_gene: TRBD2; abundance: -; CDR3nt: TGTGCCAGCGGGCTAGCGGGAGTAATCTCAGATACGCAGTATTTT; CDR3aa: CASGLAGVISDTQYF
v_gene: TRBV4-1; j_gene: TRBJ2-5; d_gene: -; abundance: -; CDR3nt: TGCGCCAGCAGCCAAGATGAGGGAAGTAGAGAGACCCAGTACTTC; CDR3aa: CASSQDEGSRETQYF
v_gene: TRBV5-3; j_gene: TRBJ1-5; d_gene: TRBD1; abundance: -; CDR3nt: TGTGCCAGAAGCTTCGAGTGGAGGGACAGTTATAGCAATCAGCCCCAGCATTTT; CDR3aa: CARSFEWRDSYSNQPQHF
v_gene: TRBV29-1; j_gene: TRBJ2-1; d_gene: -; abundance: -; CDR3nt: TGCAGCGTTGGGAGCAATGAGCAGTTCTTC; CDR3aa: CSVGSNEQFF
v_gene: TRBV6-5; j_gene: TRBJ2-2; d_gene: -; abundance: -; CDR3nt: TGTGCCAGCAACCAAGAGGGCTCGAACACCGGGGAGCTGTTTTTT; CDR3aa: CASNQEGSNTGELFF
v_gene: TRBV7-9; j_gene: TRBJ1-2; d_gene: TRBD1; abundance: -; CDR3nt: TGTGCCAGCAGCTACCCCCGGGACAGGAACTATGGCTACACCTTC; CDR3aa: CASSYPRDRNYGYTF